The T cell receptor (beta chain) described here comes from a study of human T cells and chemical hapten exposure. V shed 2 bases and J shed 2 bases, with 11 bases lying between them. This CDR3 spans 15 amino acids. The library put unique molecular identifiers onto individual cDNA molecules. TCRdb reprocessed the RACE reads via MiXCR and lists one record per CDR3 protein. The sample holds fewer than 100,000 distinct CDR3 sequences, under 13% seen once. The time point was: patch test 3, about 24 weeks after DPC sensitization. Treatment of the sample: therapeutic diphenylcyclopropenone sensitization with weekly scalp DPC. This clonotype has a handful of counts.

This receptor was obtained from a woman in her twenties or thirties with alopecia areata. Some clones in this sample may be carry-over from other donors' samples. The rearrangement links TRBV12-3 or TRBV12-4 to TRBJ2-3; D unclear. Sequenced here: whole blood, sampled in connection with sensitization to the hapten diphenylcyclopropenone (DPC). In DNA, the CDR3 is TGTGCCAGCAGTTTATACGGCGGATTCACAGATACGCAGTATTTT. It yields the protein CASSLYGGFTDTQYF.